This TCR beta chain was recovered during a study of T cell changes during pregnancy in multiple sclerosis. TCRdb keeps only in-frame clones here, not all; method: immunoSEQ multiplex PCR. Here the sample spans fewer than 70,000 clones, around 90% being singletons. Per the germline V gene, CDR1 is SQVTM and CDR2 is ANQGSEA. The CDR3 is made up of 10 amino acids. The V end lost 7 bases, the J end lost 8 bases, and 11 bases lay between the germline ends. Source: peripheral blood, taken in the second trimester of pregnancy. The genes are TRBV29-1 and TRBJ1-2; D gene ambiguous. The source of this sequence is a female donor with multiple sclerosis, enrolled in a pregnancy study. CDR3 DNA sequence: TGCAGCGCACGGTCAGGCGGCTACACCTTC. Translating gives CSARSGGYTF.